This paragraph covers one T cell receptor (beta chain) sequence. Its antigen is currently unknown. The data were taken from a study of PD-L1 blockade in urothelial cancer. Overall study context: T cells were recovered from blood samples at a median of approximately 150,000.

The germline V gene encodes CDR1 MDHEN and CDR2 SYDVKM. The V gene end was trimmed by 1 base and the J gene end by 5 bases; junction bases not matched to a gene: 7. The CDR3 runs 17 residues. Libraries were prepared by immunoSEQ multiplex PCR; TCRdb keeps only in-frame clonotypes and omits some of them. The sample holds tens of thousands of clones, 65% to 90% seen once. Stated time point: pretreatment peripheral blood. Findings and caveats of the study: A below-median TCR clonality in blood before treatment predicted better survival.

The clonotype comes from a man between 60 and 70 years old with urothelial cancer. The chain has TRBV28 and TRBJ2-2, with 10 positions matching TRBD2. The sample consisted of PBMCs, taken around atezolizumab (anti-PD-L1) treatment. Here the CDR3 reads CASSLLSLAGGTGELFF. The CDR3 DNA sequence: TGTGCCAGCAGTTTATTATCTTTAGCGGGGGGAACCGGGGAGCTGTTTTTT.